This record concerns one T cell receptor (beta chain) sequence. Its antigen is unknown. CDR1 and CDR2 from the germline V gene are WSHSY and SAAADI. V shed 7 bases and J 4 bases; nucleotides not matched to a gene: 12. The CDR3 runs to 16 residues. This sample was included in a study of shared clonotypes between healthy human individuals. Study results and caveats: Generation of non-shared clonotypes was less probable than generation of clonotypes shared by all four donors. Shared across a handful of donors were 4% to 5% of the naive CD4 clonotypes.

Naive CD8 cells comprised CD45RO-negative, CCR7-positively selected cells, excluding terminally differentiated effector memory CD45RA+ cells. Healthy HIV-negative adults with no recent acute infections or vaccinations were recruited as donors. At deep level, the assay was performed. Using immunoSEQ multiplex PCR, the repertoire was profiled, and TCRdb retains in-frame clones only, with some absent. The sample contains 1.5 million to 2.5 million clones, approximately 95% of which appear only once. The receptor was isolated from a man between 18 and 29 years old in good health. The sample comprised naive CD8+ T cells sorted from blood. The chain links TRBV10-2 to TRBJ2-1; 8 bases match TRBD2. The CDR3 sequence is CASKVPGLEGYNEQFF. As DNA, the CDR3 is TGCGCCAGCAAGGTTCCGGGACTAGAGGGGTACAATGAGCAGTTCTTC.